This TCR beta chain was identified during a study of T cells in localized non-small cell lung cancer. Whole-study results and caveats: Turning up in adjacent lung were a median approximately 60 of the top 100 tumor clones. Measurement of T cell clonality placed uninvolved adjacent lung highest, above the level in tumor. Longer overall survival was seen with higher T cell density measured in blood. Investigators sequenced only a single tumor region, leaving heterogeneity possible.

The assay was immunoSEQ multiplex PCR, and TCRdb's table has in-frame clones only and misses some. The sample holds about 35,000 clones, 92% seen once. This CDR3 has 11 residues. As regards this clone: Its matching antigen is unknown.

This sequence was found in a female donor aged 60 or older with stage I lung adenocarcinoma. V usage is TRBV21-1 and J usage is TRBJ1-2. TRBV21-1 is recorded as a pseudogene. The sequenced sample was peripheral blood, obtained before any cancer treatment. The chain's CDR3 is CASRVSYGYTF. The CDR3 DNA follows: TGTGCCAGCAGAGTGTCATATGGCTACACCTTC.